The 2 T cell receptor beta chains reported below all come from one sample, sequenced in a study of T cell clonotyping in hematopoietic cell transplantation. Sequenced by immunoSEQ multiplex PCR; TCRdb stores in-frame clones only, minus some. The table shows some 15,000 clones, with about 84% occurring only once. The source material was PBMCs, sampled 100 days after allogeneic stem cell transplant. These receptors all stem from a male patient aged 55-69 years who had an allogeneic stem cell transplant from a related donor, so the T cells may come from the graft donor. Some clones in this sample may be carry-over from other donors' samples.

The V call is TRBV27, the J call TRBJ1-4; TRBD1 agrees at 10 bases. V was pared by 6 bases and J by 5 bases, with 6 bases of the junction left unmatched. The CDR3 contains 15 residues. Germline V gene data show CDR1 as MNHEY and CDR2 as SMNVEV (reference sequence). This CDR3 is CASRVGQGENEKLFF. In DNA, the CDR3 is TGTGCCAGCAGAGTCGGACAGGGGGAAAATGAAAAACTGTTTTTT. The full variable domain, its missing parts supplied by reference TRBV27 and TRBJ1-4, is EAQVTQNPRYLITVTGKKLTVTCSQNMNHEYMSWYRQDPGLGLRQIYYSMNVEVTDKGDVPEGYKVSRKEKRNFPLILESPSPNQTSLYFCASRVGQGENEKLFFGSGTQLSVL.

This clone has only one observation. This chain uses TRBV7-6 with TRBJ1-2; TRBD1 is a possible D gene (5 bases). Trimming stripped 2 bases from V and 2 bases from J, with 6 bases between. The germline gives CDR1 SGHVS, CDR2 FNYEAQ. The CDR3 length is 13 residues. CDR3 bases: TGTGCCAGCAGCTTAAACAGGAACTATGGCTACACCTTC. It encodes CASSLNRNYGYTF.